One sample yielded the 29 T cell receptor beta chains listed below, sequenced in a study of siplizumab effects on memory and regulatory T cells. The method was immunoSEQ multiplex PCR; TCRdb's version includes in-frame clones alone and lacks a portion of them. Found here are fewer than 120,000 clones, 80% to 95% of them singletons; the top ten hold 1.3%. Material: CD4+ T cells sorted from blood. These receptors were taken from a human donor in good health.

The chain combines TRBV7-2 with TRBJ2-5; D uncertain. V was trimmed by 3 bases and J by 2 bases, leaving 4 bases between them. The CDR3 consists of 12 residues. The V gene's germline CDR1 is SGHTA and CDR2 FQGNSA. The CDR3 bases are TGTGCCAGCAGCTTGAATCAAGAGACCCAGTACTTC. It encodes CASSLNQETQYF.

This chain joins TRBV4-2 and TRBJ1-6; maybe TRBD1 (5 bases). This CDR3 is 15 amino acids long. Trimming stripped 1 base from V and 7 bases from J, with 11 bases between. Germline values: CDR1 LGHNA, CDR2 YNFKEQ. CDR3 protein: CASSQVGRGNSPLHF. The CDR3 nucleotides read TGTGCCAGCAGCCAAGTCGGAAGGGGAAATTCACCCCTCCACTTT.

The rearrangement joins TRBV2 to TRBJ1-2, with D unclear. V lost 8 bases to trimming and J lost 1 base, with 14 bases between them. Per the germline V gene, CDR1 is SNHLY and CDR2 is FYNNEI. This CDR3 spans 14 amino acids. CDR3 residues: CASQLASLNYGYTF. In DNA form, the CDR3 reads TGTGCCAGCCAATTGGCATCACTTAACTATGGCTACACCTTC. The whole variable domain, remainder taken from reference TRBV2 and TRBJ1-2, is EPEVTQTPSHQVTQMGQEVILRCVPISNHLYFYWYRQILGQKVEFLVSFYNNEISEKSEIFDDQFSVERPDGSNFTLKIRSTKLEDSAMYFCASQLASLNYGYTFGSGTRLTVV.

The chain employs TRBV5-6 and TRBJ1-4; 7 positions match TRBD1. Germline lookup yields CDR1 SGHDT and CDR2 YYEEEE. CDR3 length: 16 amino acids. The V gene end was trimmed by 2 bases and the J gene end by 6 bases; junction bases not matched to a gene: 10. CDR3 sequence: CASSFGQEGVHEKLFF. The CDR3 nucleotides read TGTGCCAGCAGCTTCGGACAGGAAGGGGTCCATGAAAAACTGTTTTTT.

The chain employs TRBV7-9 and TRBJ1-2; no clear D. V dropped 1 base and J dropped 6 bases, with 15 bases sitting between them. This CDR3 is built from 15 residues. The V gene's germline CDR1 is SEHNR and CDR2 FQNEAQ (reference sequence). Written as DNA, the CDR3 is TGTGCCAGCAGCTTAGGGGAAACCAGGTGGGATGGCTACACCTTC. This gives the protein CASSLGETRWDGYTF. Combining the CDR3 with reference TRBV7-9 and TRBJ1-2 gives the whole variable domain DTGVSQNPRHKITKRGQNVTFRCDPISEHNRLYWYRQTLGQGPEFLTYFQNEAQLEKSRLLSDRFSAERPKGSFSTLEIQRTEQGDSAMYLCASSLGETRWDGYTFGSGTRLTVV.

CDR3: CASSLWGGENTEAFF. Written as DNA, the CDR3 is TGTGCCAGCAGTTTATGGGGGGGAGAGAACACTGAAGCTTTCTTT. This chain joins TRBV28 and TRBJ1-1; D is possibly TRBD1 (5 bases). V was pared by 0 bases and J by 1 base, with 9 bases between. CDR1 MDHEN and CDR2 SYDVKM come from the germline V gene. The CDR3 sequence is 15 residues long.

This chain joins TRBV19 and TRBJ2-1, with TRBD2 identical over 7 bases. The V gene's germline CDR1 is LNHDA and CDR2 SQIVND (reference sequence). The CDR3 spans 14 residues. With V trimmed by 7 bases and J by 10 bases, 13 bases remained unmatched. This CDR3 is CASMGSSGGREQFF. The DNA of the CDR3 is TGTGCCAGTATGGGGTCTAGCGGAGGACGGGAGCAGTTCTTC.

V is TRBV15 and J is TRBJ2-5; possibly TRBD2 for D (5 bases). The CDR3 has 14 amino acids. Looked up from germline, CDR1 is LNHNV and CDR2 is YYDKDF (reference sequence). Trimming removed 3 bases at V and 5 bases at J, with 13 bases between. The CDR3 DNA reads TGTGCCACCAGCAGCCCCGGCGGGTTGGAGACCCAGTACTTC. Translating it yields CATSSPGGLETQYF.

This rearrangement joins TRBV6-1 to TRBJ2-1; possibly TRBD2 for D (6 bases). Trimming stripped 2 bases from V and 7 bases from J, with 12 bases between. Germline V CDR1 and CDR2: MNHNS, SASEGT. CDR3 length: 14 amino acids. CDR3 sequence: CASSEWGGGNEQFF. CDR3 nucleotide sequence: TGTGCCAGCAGTGAATGGGGAGGAGGGAATGAGCAGTTCTTC.

The V and J genes are TRBV9 and TRBJ2-3; D is ambiguous. Trimming stripped 4 bases from V and 2 bases from J, with 11 bases between. The CDR3 contains 14 residues. The V gene's germline CDR1 is SGDLS and CDR2 YYNGEE. CDR3: CASSSPRTTDTQYF. As DNA, the CDR3 is TGTGCCAGCAGCTCCCCCCGGACCACAGATACGCAGTATTTT.

This chain uses TRBV5-4 with TRBJ2-7, with 8 positions matching TRBD2. The CDR3 contains 17 residues. In germline, CDR1 is SGHNT, CDR2 YYREEE (reference sequence). The ends lost 4 bases at V and 3 bases at J; junction bases unmatched: 15. CDR3 sequence: CASSPRITRSGSYEQYF. CDR3 sequence (DNA): TGTGCCAGCAGCCCGCGTATCACCCGCAGCGGGAGCTACGAGCAGTACTTC.

This rearrangement joins TRBV20-1 to TRBJ2-1; D is perhaps TRBD2 (6 bases). Germline lookup yields CDR1 DFQATT and CDR2 SNEGSKA (reference sequence). The CDR3 has 10 residues. CDR3 DNA sequence: TGCAGCCCGACGGGAGTGGAGCAGTTCTTC. Translating gives CSPTGVEQFF.

The rearrangement links TRBV7-2 to TRBJ2-2; a weak D match, TRBD2 (6 bases). The CDR3 is 13 residues long. Looked up from germline, CDR1 is SGHTA and CDR2 is FQGNSA. V was pared by 5 bases and J by 6 bases, with 10 bases between. CDR3 nucleotide sequence: TGTGCCAGCAGCCATGGACTATCCGGGGAGCTGTTTTTT. This sequence encodes CASSHGLSGELFF.

This clone was observed a few times. The chain employs TRBV14 and TRBJ1-6; D gene unclear. Germline CDR1 and CDR2: SGHDN and FVKESK. V lost 1 base and J 5 bases, leaving 9 bases between the germline ends. The CDR3 has 15 residues. CDR3 region: CASSQGAYNNSPLHF. For the CDR3, the DNA is TGTGCCAGCAGCCAAGGAGCCTACAATAATTCACCCCTCCACTTT. The full variable domain, with the rest looked up from reference TRBV14 and TRBJ1-6, is EAGVTQFPSHSVIEKGQTVTLRCDPISGHDNLYWYRRVMGKEIKFLLHFVKESKQDESGMPNNRFLAERTGGTYSTLKVQPAELEDSGVYFCASSQGAYNNSPLHFGNGTRLTVT.

This chain joins TRBV18 and TRBJ2-4, with D unclear. CDR1 is KGHSH, CDR2 LQKENI, per germline. V was clipped by 3 bases and J by 0 bases, with 6 bases between them. This CDR3 is 14 amino acids long. CDR3 nucleotides: TGTGCCAGCTCACCGGGGTCAGCCAAAAACATTCAGTACTTC. Encoded protein: CASSPGSAKNIQYF.

V and J are TRBV5-4 and TRBJ2-1; TRBD2 might be the D (7 bases). The CDR3 loop spans 15 amino acids. The germline CDR1 and CDR2 sequences are SGHNT and YYREEE (reference sequence). Trimming took off 0 bases at V and 6 bases at J, with 13 bases between the two ends. The CDR3 region is CASSLEGEGRNEQFF. CDR3 DNA: TGTGCCAGCAGCTTGGAGGGGGAGGGCCGCAATGAGCAGTTCTTC.

This chain connects TRBV11-2 to TRBJ2-5; D may be TRBD1 (5 bases). V was trimmed by 1 base and J by 1 base, leaving 10 bases between them. Germline values: CDR1 SGHAT, CDR2 FQNNGV. The CDR3 consists of 15 residues. The CDR3: CASSLAYQGQETQYF. In DNA form, the CDR3 reads TGTGCCAGCAGCTTAGCTTACCAGGGCCAAGAGACCCAGTACTTC.

The genes are TRBV7-9 and TRBJ1-4; 12 bases map to TRBD1. With 7 bases clipped from V and 1 base from J, the junction kept 7 bases outside the gene matches. CDR1 is SEHNR, CDR2 FQNEAQ, per germline (reference sequence). The CDR3 is 17 residues long. The CDR3 DNA sequence: TGTGCCAGCATCGGATGGGACAGGGGGCTAACTAATGAAAAACTGTTTTTT. Protein sequence: CASIGWDRGLTNEKLFF.

This clone appeared once. J is TRBJ2-2 and V is TRBV19; 9 nucleotides match TRBD1. Trimming cost V 8 bases and J 1 base; bases outside gene matches: 5. The CDR3 loop spans 15 amino acids. Germline lookup yields CDR1 LNHDA and CDR2 SQIVND (reference sequence). The CDR3, as DNA: TGTGCCAGTTGGGAGGGACAGGGGAACACCGGGGAGCTGTTTTTT. Translation gives CASWEGQGNTGELFF. The entire variable domain, with the rest obtained from reference TRBV19 and TRBJ2-2, is as follows: DGGITQSPKYLFRKEGQNVTLSCEQNLNHDAMYWYRQDPGQGLRLIYYSQIVNDFQKGDIAEGYSVSREKKESFPLTVTSAQKNPTAFYLCASWEGQGNTGELFFGEGSRLTVL.

The chain combines TRBV19 with TRBJ1-3; possibly TRBD1 for D (6 bases). V lost 5 bases and J lost 2, with 10 bases in between. Germline-derived CDR1 and CDR2 are LNHDA and SQIVND (reference sequence). The CDR3 consists of 14 residues. The CDR3 DNA sequence: TGTGCCAGTAGTTCACAGGGTACTGGAAACACCATATATTTT. The encoded protein is CASSSQGTGNTIYF.

The genes are TRBV18 and TRBJ2-5; possible D gene TRBD1, 5 bases. CDR1 and CDR2 (germline): KGHSH, LQKENI. Trimming shortened V by 3 bases and J by 4 bases, and 15 bases separated the two germline ends. The length of the CDR3 is 15 residues. CDR3 coding DNA: TGTGCCAGCTCACCGCCCGCAGGGCGGAGAGAGACCCAGTACTTC. It yields the protein CASSPPAGRRETQYF.

The chain uses TRBV18 and TRBJ2-7; tentatively, D is TRBD1 (6 bases). Germline CDR1 reads KGHSH; CDR2 reads LQKENI. V was shortened by 6 bases and J by 0 bases, with 15 bases between the two germline ends. This CDR3 region has 15 residues. DNA of the CDR3: TGTGCCAGCTCTGTTGTAAAGGACAGCTCCTACGAGCAGTACTTC. This sequence encodes CASSVVKDSSYEQYF.

The V call is TRBV29-1, the J call TRBJ1-1; D possibly corresponds to TRBD1 (5 bases). The CDR3 loop spans 12 amino acids. V was cut by 4 bases and J by 7 bases, with 13 bases left in between. CDR1 SQVTM and CDR2 ANQGSEA come from the germline V gene. The CDR3 DNA follows: TGCAGCGTTGTTATTGACAGAATTGAAGCTTTCTTT. Translated, it gives CSVVIDRIEAFF. Using reference TRBV29-1 and TRBJ1-1 for the parts outside the CDR3, the full variable domain is SAVISQKPSRDICQRGTSLTIQCQVDSQVTMMFWYRQQPGQSLTLIATANQGSEATYESGFVIDKFPISRPNLTFSTLTVSNMSPEDSSIYLCSVVIDRIEAFFGQGTRLTVV.

The CDR3 region has the DNA TGTGCCAGCAGTGAGGTCAACAATGAGCAGTTCTTC. Translated: CASSEVNNEQFF. The chain carries TRBV2 and TRBJ2-1; D is unclear. V was cut by 3 bases and J by 5 bases, with 5 bases left in between. Germline loops: CDR1 SNHLY, CDR2 FYNNEI. The CDR3 is 12 amino acids.

The J gene is TRBJ2-7, the V gene TRBV21-1; the D call of TRBD1 is as the table states it, not checked on the DNA. TRBV21-1 is a pseudogene. The CDR3 is made up of 18 amino acids. The CDR3 here is CASSSRFRVVPRTYEQYF. Written as DNA, the CDR3 is TGTGCCAGCAGCTCAAGATTCCGTGTTGTTCCCAGGACCTACGAGCAGTACTTC.

J is TRBJ2-1 and V is TRBV4-2; D may be TRBD2 (5 bases). Looked up from germline, CDR1 is LGHNA and CDR2 is YNFKEQ. V was trimmed by 1 base and J by 4 bases, leaving 11 bases between them. This CDR3 is 15 amino acids long. CDR3 amino acids: CASSQVAGLYNEQFF. Here the CDR3 DNA reads TGTGCCAGCAGCCAAGTTGCGGGTCTGTACAATGAGCAGTTCTTC.

This chain uses TRBV6-6 with TRBJ1-4; D is unclear. The CDR3 totals 13 residues. V was shortened by 2 bases and J by 7 bases, with 8 bases between the two germline ends. CDR1 is MNHNY and CDR2 is SVGAGI in the germline V gene (reference sequence). The CDR3 region is CASSYQSTEKLFF. Written as DNA, the CDR3 is TGTGCCAGCAGTTACCAGAGTACTGAAAAACTGTTTTTT.

This clone is a singleton in its sample. The chain employs TRBV9 and TRBJ1-2; 7 nucleotides match TRBD1. The ends lost 0 bases at V and 2 bases at J; junction bases unmatched: 4. The germline V gene encodes CDR1 SGDLS and CDR2 YYNGEE. The CDR3 is made up of 15 amino acids. Here the CDR3 reads CASSVGGRGNYGYTF. CDR3 DNA sequence: TGTGCCAGCAGCGTAGGGGGCAGGGGGAACTATGGCTACACCTTC.

This clone was detected once. V usage is TRBV2 and J usage is TRBJ1-5; 10 positions match TRBD1. The V gene's germline CDR1 is SNHLY and CDR2 FYNNEI. The CDR3 totals 16 residues. J lost 3 bases, V lost 5 bases, and 7 bases had no gene match. The CDR3 sequence is CASSYQTGGNNQPQHF. The CDR3 DNA sequence: TGTGCCAGCAGTTACCAGACAGGGGGCAACAATCAGCCCCAGCATTTT.